Below are 27 T cell receptor beta chains sequenced from a single sample in a study of T-cell memory formation after mild COVID-19. TCRdb analysed the 5' RACE reads with MiXCR anew, one entry per CDR3 protein. Of 200,000 to 250,000 distinct CDR3 sequences in the sample, around 9.5% are singletons; the top ten hold roughly 3.5%. The specimen sequenced was PBMCs or a T cell subset sorted from them (not recorded which). These receptors came from a man between 18 and 29 years old who had mild COVID-19 (a few samples of this study predate the infection). Cell type and time point are not known.

This clonotype was observed at least ten times. In DNA, the CDR3 is TGTGCCACCAGCAGACCGCAGGGGTCCCAGCCCCAGCATTTT. Amino acids: CATSRPQGSQPQHF. The chain uses TRBV15 and TRBJ1-5, with D possibly matching TRBD1 (6 bases). Germline lookup yields CDR1 LNHNV and CDR2 YYDKDF (reference sequence). V lost 2 bases to trimming and J lost 7 bases, with 12 bases between them. CDR3 size: 14 residues.

This clonotype was observed many times. The chain joins TRBV12-3 or TRBV12-4 to TRBJ2-3, with 8 bases that match TRBD2. Germline trimming cut 5 bases from V and 4 bases from J; bases unmatched to any gene: 11. The CDR3 is 16 residues long. The CDR3 coding sequence is TGTGCCAGCAGTCCGGCCTATAGCGGGGCGGCAGATACGCAGTATTTT. This sequence encodes CASSPAYSGAADTQYF.

The V call is TRBV14, the J call TRBJ2-3; 10 positions match TRBD2. The CDR3 length is 15 residues. The V and J ends lost 4 bases and 6 bases, in that order; junction bases with no gene match: 7. Germline V gives CDR1 SGHDN, CDR2 FVKESK. The CDR3 here is CASSRLAGAADTQYF. Here the CDR3 DNA reads TGTGCCAGCAGCCGGCTAGCGGGGGCCGCGGATACGCAGTATTTT.

This clonotype was seen a handful of times. The CDR3 DNA reads as TGTGCCAGCAGCAGTAGGCCTAATGAAAAACTGTTTTTT. Translating gives CASSSRPNEKLFF. This chain uses TRBV6-5 with TRBJ1-4; no definite D call. The CDR3 has 13 amino acids. Germline CDR1 reads MNHEY; CDR2 reads SVGAGI. V dropped 6 bases and J dropped 3 bases, with 8 bases sitting between them.

Ten or more counts support this clonotype. V gene TRBV12-3 or TRBV12-4 combines with J gene TRBJ2-1, with 9 nucleotides matching TRBD1. The J segment lost 5 bases and the V segment lost 7 bases, leaving 9 bases of the junction unmatched. This CDR3 has 15 amino acids. CDR3 sequence (DNA): TGTGCCAGCACCCCCGGGACAGGGATGGACAATGAGCAGTTCTTC. Translating it yields CASTPGTGMDNEQFF.

Here the CDR3 DNA reads TGCGCCAGCCTACAGGGGGATGGGAGCACTGAAGCTTTCTTT. Its translation is CASLQGDGSTEAFF. This sequence joins TRBV5-1 and TRBJ1-1; 8 bases agree with TRBD1. The trim removed 7 bases at V and 4 bases at J, leaving 9 bases unmatched. The CDR3 runs 14 residues. From germline, CDR1 is SGHRS and CDR2 YFSETQ. The whole variable domain, filled in from reference TRBV5-1 and TRBJ1-1, reads KAGVTQTPRYLIKTRGQQVTLSCSPISGHRSVSWYQQTPGQGLQFLFEYFSETQRNKGNFPGRFSGRQFSNSRSEMNVSTLELGDSALYLCASLQGDGSTEAFFGQGTRLTVV.

The CDR3 is CASSYPTGGLKTQYF. Here the CDR3 DNA reads TGTGCCAGCAGTTACCCGACAGGGGGCTTAAAGACCCAGTACTTC. This rearrangement joins TRBV6-2 or TRBV6-3 to TRBJ2-5; 10 bases agree with TRBD1. The germline gives CDR1 MNHEY, CDR2 SVGEGT. V lost 2 bases, J lost 6 bases, and 6 bases stayed unmatched. CDR3 length equals 15 residues.

This clonotype was found a few times. CDR3 DNA: TGCGCCAGCAGCAATTGGGACGCCGGAAACACCATATATTTT. It translates to CASSNWDAGNTIYF. V and J are TRBV5-1 and TRBJ1-3, with D perhaps matching TRBD1 (5 bases). This CDR3 spans 14 amino acids. Germline lookup yields CDR1 SGHRS and CDR2 YFSETQ. Between the trimmed V and J ends, which lost 4 bases and 4 bases, there was a span of 12 bases.

This clonotype occurred a few times. This sequence joins TRBV20-1 and TRBJ2-7; 7 bases are a match to TRBD1. V trimming: 5 bases; J trimming: 1 base; junction bases outside the gene matches: 5. Germline lookup yields CDR1 DFQATT and CDR2 SNEGSKA (reference sequence). The CDR3 is 13 residues long. The CDR3: CSAGTGASYEQYF. As DNA, the CDR3 is TGCAGTGCTGGAACAGGGGCTTCCTACGAGCAGTACTTC.

This clonotype was detected only a few times. J is TRBJ2-1 and V is TRBV5-1; 12 bases agree with TRBD2. The CDR3 length is 20 residues. Germline assignment: CDR1 SGHRS and CDR2 YFSETQ. V lost 3 bases to trimming and J lost 3 bases; unmatched junction nucleotides: 16. CDR3 in amino acids: CASSSSGGPLAGGIYNEQFF. CDR3 sequence (DNA): TGCGCCAGCAGCTCCTCGGGAGGACCACTAGCGGGGGGTATCTACAATGAGCAGTTCTTC.

Comments on this clonotype: One end of the junction fails to match germline, which may point to a read error. V gene TRBV7-2 combines with J gene TRBJ2-3, with 11 bases aligning to TRBD2. The CDR3 extends over 16 amino acids. CDR1 is SGHTA and CDR2 is FQGNSA in the germline V gene. DNA of the CDR3: TGTGCCAGCACCTTAGGGGAACTAGCGGGGGCAGATACGCAGTATTTT. It translates to CASTLGELAGADTQYF.

This clonotype has more than one count but fewer than ten. J is TRBJ1-5 and V is TRBV28; no clear D gene. The V gene lost 7 bases and the J gene lost 1 base, with 11 bases spanning the gap. The CDR3 totals 14 residues. Germline lookup yields CDR1 MDHEN and CDR2 SYDVKM. This CDR3 reads CASTLGWSNQPQHF. The CDR3 bases are TGTGCCAGCACGTTGGGGTGGAGCAATCAGCCCCAGCATTTT.

Ten or more counts support this clonotype. The chain carries TRBV7-2 and TRBJ2-7; D might be TRBD2 (6 bases). V lost 2 bases and J 7 bases, leaving 9 bases between the germline ends. The CDR3 runs 12 residues. Germline CDR1 reads SGHTA; CDR2 reads FQGNSA. As DNA, the CDR3 is TGTGCCAGCAGCTTATACGGGGGAGAGCAGTACTTC. It specifies CASSLYGGEQYF.

In its sample, this clonotype was seen a few times. V is TRBV18 and J is TRBJ2-3; D unclear. CDR1 and CDR2 from the germline V gene are KGHSH and LQKENI. V lost 2 bases to trimming and J lost 5 bases, with 5 bases between them. This CDR3 region has 12 residues. Here the CDR3 reads CASSPYIDTQYF. The CDR3 nucleotides read TGTGCCAGCTCACCATACATAGATACGCAGTATTTT.

The genes are TRBV7-3 and TRBJ2-3; D not certain. V shed 5 bases and J shed 6 bases, with 12 bases lying between them. The length of the CDR3 is 13 residues. Per the germline V gene, CDR1 is SGHTA and CDR2 is FQGTGA. The CDR3 spells CASSIRGADTQYF. The DNA of the CDR3 is TGTGCCAGCAGCATCCGAGGAGCGGATACGCAGTATTTT.

This clonotype has just a few counts. The J gene is TRBJ2-7, the V gene TRBV4-1; TRBD1 might be the D (5 bases). The ends were cut back, 3 bases at V and 0 bases at J, with 12 bases in the middle. The CDR3 spans 15 residues. Germline CDR1 and CDR2: MGHRA and YSYEKL. The CDR3 DNA is TGCGCCAGCAGCCAGGGGCAGGAGAGCTCCTACGAGCAGTACGTC. Translated, it gives CASSQGQESSYEQYV.

This clonotype came up a few times. The chain carries TRBV7-6 and TRBJ2-5; D might be TRBD1 or TRBD2, each matching 5 bases. This CDR3 has 14 amino acids. CDR1 is SGHVS and CDR2 is FNYEAQ in the germline V gene. V lost 2 bases and J lost 5, with 12 bases in between. The chain's CDR3 is CASSLQTGAETQYF. In nucleotides, the CDR3 is TGTGCCAGCAGCTTACAGACCGGGGCGGAGACCCAGTACTTC.

The chain links TRBV7-2 to TRBJ2-7; 9 positions agree with TRBD1. The trim removed 5 bases at V and 6 bases at J, leaving 11 bases unmatched. The CDR3 extends over 15 amino acids. Per the germline V gene, CDR1 is SGHTA and CDR2 is FQGNSA. This CDR3 is CASSNGQGRFSEQYV. In DNA form, the CDR3 reads TGTGCCAGCAGCAACGGACAGGGGCGGTTCAGCGAGCAGTACGTC.

This clonotype was seen repeatedly, ten times or more. The V gene is TRBV6-5, the J gene TRBJ1-2; a possible D gene is TRBD1 (5 bases). Germline assignment: CDR1 MNHEY and CDR2 SVGAGI. The V end was cut by 4 bases, the J end by 5 bases, with 14 bases between. The CDR3 length is 14 residues. As DNA, the CDR3 is TGTGCCAGCAGTTTGGGGGGAGGGCCGTATGGCTACACCTTC. It is translated as CASSLGGGPYGYTF.

The genes are TRBV19 and TRBJ2-3; no definite D call. Trimming stripped 9 bases from V and 0 bases from J, with 10 bases between. This CDR3 is 13 amino acids long. The germline V gene encodes CDR1 LNHDA and CDR2 SQIVND (reference sequence). In DNA, the CDR3 is TGTGCCAGCCTTCGATCTAGCACAGATACGCAGTATTTT. This sequence encodes CASLRSSTDTQYF. The variable domain in full, with the rest retrieved from reference TRBV19 and TRBJ2-3, is DGGITQSPKYLFRKEGQNVTLSCEQNLNHDAMYWYRQDPGQGLRLIYYSQIVNDFQKGDIAEGYSVSREKKESFPLTVTSAQKNPTAFYLCASLRSSTDTQYFGPGTRLTVL.

V usage is TRBV15 and J usage is TRBJ1-6; D not certain. The V end was cut by 0 bases, the J end by 2 bases, with 8 bases between. This CDR3 is built from 16 residues. CDR1 is LNHNV, CDR2 YYDKDF, per germline (reference sequence). CDR3 DNA: TGTGCCACCAGCAGAGATGGCGGGGCCTATAATTCACCCCTCCACTTT. Amino acids: CATSRDGGAYNSPLHF.

At least ten counts were recorded for this clonotype. The V gene is TRBV7-2, the J gene TRBJ2-5; D is tentatively TRBD1 or TRBD2 (5 bases each). The V gene lost 2 bases and the J gene lost 2 bases, with 9 bases spanning the gap. Germline CDR1 is SGHTA and CDR2 is FQGNSA. The CDR3 runs 14 residues. CDR3 sequence (DNA): TGTGCCAGCAGCTTAAGAGGGGTTCAAGAGACCCAGTACTTC. It specifies CASSLRGVQETQYF.

The J gene is TRBJ1-5, the V gene TRBV5-1; maybe TRBD1 (5 bases). The CDR3 contains 15 residues. CDR1 is SGHRS, CDR2 YFSETQ, per germline. V was pared by 0 bases and J by 2 bases, with 9 bases between. In nucleotides, the CDR3 is TGCGCCAGCAGCTTGGACGGGGCCGGCAATCAGCCCCAGCATTTT. This codes for CASSLDGAGNQPQHF.

There are many counts of this clonotype. V and J are TRBV2 and TRBJ2-5; 11 positions match TRBD2. Germline CDR1 is SNHLY and CDR2 is FYNNEI. The CDR3 has 15 amino acids. The V and J ends lost 4 bases and 2 bases, in that order; junction bases with no gene match: 3. The CDR3 loop is CASSGASGGQETQYF. CDR3 DNA sequence: TGTGCCAGCAGTGGGGCTAGCGGGGGGCAAGAGACCCAGTACTTC.

This clonotype was found a few times. The CDR3 region has the DNA TGCGCCAGCAGCCAAGAGGCTCGTCCCTCTGGAAACACCATATATTTT. Protein sequence: CASSQEARPSGNTIYF. The genes are TRBV4-3 and TRBJ1-3; D is undetermined. The CDR3 is 16 amino acids. The V gene lost 0 bases and the J gene lost 0 bases, with 9 bases spanning the gap. The germline V gene encodes CDR1 LGHNA and CDR2 YSLEER.

This sequence joins TRBV20-1 and TRBJ2-1, with 9 bases identical to TRBD1. Germline-derived CDR1 and CDR2 are DFQATT and SNEGSKA (reference sequence). The CDR3 covers 12 residues. The V segment lost 6 bases and the J segment 8 bases; nucleotides outside the gene matches: 5. CDR3 sequence: CSARTGGDEQFF. The CDR3 DNA reads TGCAGTGCCCGAACAGGGGGCGATGAGCAGTTCTTC.

Only a few counts were recorded for this clonotype. The rearrangement joins TRBV12-3 or TRBV12-4 to TRBJ2-7; no reliable D call. Trimming left V 1 base short and J 5 bases short, with 3 bases between. The CDR3 runs 11 residues. CDR3 amino acids: CASSLVDEQYF. The CDR3 nucleotides are TGTGCCAGCAGTTTAGTGGACGAGCAGTACTTC.